This TCR beta chain stems from a study of OX40 agonist ivuxolimab in advanced cancers. Study-level background: Ivuxolimab, which targeted the costimulatory receptor OX40 (CD134), was an agonistic, fully human IgG2 monoclonal antibody. Patients were allowed to have had prior anti-PD-1, anti-PD-L1 or anti-CTLA-4 therapy, and approximately 37% of the dose-escalation patients had been treated with checkpoint inhibitors. Intravenous ivuxolimab was administered to patients every 2 weeks at six dose levels: 0.01, 0.1, 0.3, 1.5, 3 and 10 mg/kg. The point of sequencing TCRbeta in the periphery was to test whether ivuxolimab changed TCR sequence diversity and drove clonal T-cell expansion. Partial responses were achieved by three dose-escalation patients, of whom one had hepatocellular carcinoma and two had cutaneous melanoma. The paper describes the monotherapy dose-escalation part (N = 52 patients) of the phase I trial of ivuxolimab. In the dose-escalation cohort, 82.7% of patients were male, and the mean age was approximately 60 years, with a range of about 23 to 85. Among the roughly 52 dose-escalation patients, 19 had hepatocellular carcinoma, 15 or so melanoma, 9 renal cell carcinoma and 9 head and neck cancer. Study-wide findings and limitations: On average, CD8+ T cells showed more expanded clones than CD4+ T cells after ivuxolimab. In the 0.1-3.0 mg/kg groups, partial responders had among the lowest normalized peripheral clonal expansion, particularly in CD8+ T cells. Which antigens the clonally expanded peripheral T cells were specific for was not determined. At doses of 0.1 to 3.0 mg/kg, clonal expansion of both CD4+ and CD8+ blood T cells was observed from baseline to week 6. Low levels of normalized T-cell clonal expansion were also seen in some patients who did not respond.

The trial excluded patients who had a history of autoimmune disease or who were on systemic immunosuppression. Peripheral blood for TCR sequencing was collected from all dose cohorts at baseline, on cycle 4 day 1, and on cycle 7 day 1. The samples were taken from a phase I, first-in-human, multicenter, open-label dose-escalation trial of ivuxolimab. Adults with locally advanced or metastatic melanoma, renal cell, hepatocellular, or head and neck squamous cell carcinoma were enrolled in the trial. CD4+ and CD8+ T cells were sorted separately from peripheral blood before TCR sequencing. To sequence the TCRbeta CDR3 region, genomic DNA was isolated from the sorted cells. TCRbeta CDR3 regions were sequenced using the immunoSEQ Assay. The clones in this table, taken by TCRdb from immuneACCESS, are in-frame only. Not every clone is retained; where verified, under half of the shortfall comes from an unresolved V gene, and the cause of the rest is unknown. The sample has some 43,000 clones on record, 86% of them singletons. About 15% of the sample is taken by the ten largest.

Notes on this clone: Its antigen remains undetermined. Base qualities are not recorded, but no much larger clone differs from it by a single base.

Sequenced here: CD4+ or CD8+ T cells sorted from blood, sampled in a trial of the OX40 agonist ivuxolimab. The TCR was taken from an adult with an advanced solid tumor such as melanoma, head and neck, liver or kidney cancer.

Here is the DNA: TGTGCCAATCCACCGGGACAAAGATCCGGCGCAGACAATGAGCAGTTCTTC. Translated, it reads CANPPGQRSGADNEQFF. The chain is encoded by TRBV19 joined to TRBJ2-1; a tentative D match to TRBD1 spans 6 bases. CDR1 and CDR2, looked up from the germline V gene (reference sequence), are LNHDA and SQIVND. Relative to germline, V is 10 bases shorter and J is 5 bases shorter, with 27 bases between their ends. The CDR3 goes from the cysteine to the phenylalanine over 17 residues. Here the CDR3 DNA is all that survives: 51 bases in frame from base 1.